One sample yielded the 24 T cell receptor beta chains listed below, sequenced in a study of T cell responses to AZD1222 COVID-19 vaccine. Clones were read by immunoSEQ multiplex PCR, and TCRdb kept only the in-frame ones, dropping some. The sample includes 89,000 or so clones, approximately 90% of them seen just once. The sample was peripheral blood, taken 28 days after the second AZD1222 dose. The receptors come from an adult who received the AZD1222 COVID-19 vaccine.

The CDR3 loop reads CASNPGPLRDTEAFF. CDR3 nucleotide sequence: TGCGCCAGCAACCCCGGGCCCCTACGGGACACTGAAGCTTTCTTT. This rearrangement joins TRBV5-1 to TRBJ1-1; D is unresolved. The V and J ends lost 6 bases and 3 bases respectively, with 18 bases between them. Germline V gene lookup returns CDR1 SGHRS and CDR2 YFSETQ. The CDR3 totals 15 residues. Variable domain in full (rest from reference TRBV5-1 and TRBJ1-1): KAGVTQTPRYLIKTRGQQVTLSCSPISGHRSVSWYQQTPGQGLQFLFEYFSETQRNKGNFPGRFSGRQFSNSRSEMNVSTLELGDSALYLCASNPGPLRDTEAFFGQGTRLTVV.

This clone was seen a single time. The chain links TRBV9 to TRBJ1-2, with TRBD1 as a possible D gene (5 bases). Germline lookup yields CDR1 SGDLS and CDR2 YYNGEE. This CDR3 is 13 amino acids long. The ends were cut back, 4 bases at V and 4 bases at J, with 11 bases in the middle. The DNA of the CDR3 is TGTGCCAGCAGCAAAACAGGATCCTATGGCTACACCTTC. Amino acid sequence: CASSKTGSYGYTF.

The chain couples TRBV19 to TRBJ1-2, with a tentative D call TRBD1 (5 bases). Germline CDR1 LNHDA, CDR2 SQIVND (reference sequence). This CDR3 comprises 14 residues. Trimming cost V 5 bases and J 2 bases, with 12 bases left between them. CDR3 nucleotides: TGTGCCAGTAGTCCGCTCGGGACCAACTATGGCTACACCTTC. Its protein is CASSPLGTNYGYTF.

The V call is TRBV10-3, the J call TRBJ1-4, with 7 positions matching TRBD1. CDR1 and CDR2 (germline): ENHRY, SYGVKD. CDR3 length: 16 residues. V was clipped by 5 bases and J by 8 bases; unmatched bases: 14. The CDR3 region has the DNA TGTGCCATCAGTTCTCGACCGGGACAGAGTGGAGAAAAACTGTTTTTT. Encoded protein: CAISSRPGQSGEKLFF.

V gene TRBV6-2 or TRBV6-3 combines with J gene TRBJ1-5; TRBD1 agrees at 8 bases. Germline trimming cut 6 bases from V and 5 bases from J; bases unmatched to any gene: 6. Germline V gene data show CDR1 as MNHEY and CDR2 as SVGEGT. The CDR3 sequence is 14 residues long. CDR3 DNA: TGTGCCAGCAGCTCCACAGGGGGGGATCAGCCCCAGCATTTT. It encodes CASSSTGGDQPQHF.

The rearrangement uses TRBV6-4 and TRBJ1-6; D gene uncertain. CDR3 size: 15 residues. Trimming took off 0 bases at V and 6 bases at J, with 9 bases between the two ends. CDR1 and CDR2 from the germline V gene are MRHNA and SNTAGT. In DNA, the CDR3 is TGTGCCAGCAGTGACTCGATTCTCCCTAATTCACCCCTCCACTTT. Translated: CASSDSILPNSPLHF.

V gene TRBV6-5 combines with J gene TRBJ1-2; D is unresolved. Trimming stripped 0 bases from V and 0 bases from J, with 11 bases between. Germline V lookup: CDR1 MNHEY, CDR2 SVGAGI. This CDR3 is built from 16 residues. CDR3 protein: CASSYSIGSSNYGYTF. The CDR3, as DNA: TGTGCCAGCAGTTACTCGATCGGAAGCTCTAACTATGGCTACACCTTC.

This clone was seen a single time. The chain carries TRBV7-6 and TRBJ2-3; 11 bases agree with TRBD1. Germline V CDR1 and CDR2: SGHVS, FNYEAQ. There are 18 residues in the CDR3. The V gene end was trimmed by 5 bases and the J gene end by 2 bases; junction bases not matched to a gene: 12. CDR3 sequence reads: CASSNVPGQGGNTDTQYF. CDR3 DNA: TGTGCCAGCAGCAACGTCCCGGGACAGGGGGGGAACACAGATACGCAGTATTTT.

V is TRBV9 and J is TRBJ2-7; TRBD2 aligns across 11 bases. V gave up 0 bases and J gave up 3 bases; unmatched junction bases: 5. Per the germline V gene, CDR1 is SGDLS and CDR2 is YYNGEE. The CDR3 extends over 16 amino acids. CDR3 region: CASSVGLAGTIYEQYF. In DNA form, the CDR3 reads TGTGCCAGCAGCGTAGGACTAGCGGGGACCATCTACGAGCAGTACTTC. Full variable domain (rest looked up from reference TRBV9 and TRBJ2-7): DSGVTQTPKHLITATGQRVTLRCSPRSGDLSVYWYQQSLDQGLQFLIQYYNGEERAKGNILERFSAQQFPDLHSELNLSSLELGDSALYFCASSVGLAGTIYEQYFGPGTRLTVT.

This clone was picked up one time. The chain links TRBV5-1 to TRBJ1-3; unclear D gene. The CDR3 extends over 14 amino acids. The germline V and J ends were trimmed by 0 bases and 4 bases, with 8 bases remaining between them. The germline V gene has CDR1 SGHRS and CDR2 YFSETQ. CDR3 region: CASSLGFEGNTIYF. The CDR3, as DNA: TGCGCCAGCAGCTTGGGTTTTGAGGGAAACACCATATATTTT.

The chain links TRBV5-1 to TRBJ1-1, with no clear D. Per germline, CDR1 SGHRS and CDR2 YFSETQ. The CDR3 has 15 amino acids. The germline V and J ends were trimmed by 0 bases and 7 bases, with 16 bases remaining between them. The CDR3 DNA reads TGCGCCAGCAGCTTGGCCGCCGGGCCAGGAAGTGAAGCTTTCTTT. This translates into CASSLAAGPGSEAFF.

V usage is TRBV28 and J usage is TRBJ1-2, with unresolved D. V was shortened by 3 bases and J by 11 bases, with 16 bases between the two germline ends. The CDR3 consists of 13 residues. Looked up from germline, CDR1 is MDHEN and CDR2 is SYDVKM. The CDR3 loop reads CASSFVLQDEYTF. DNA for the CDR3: TGTGCCAGCAGTTTTGTTCTCCAGGACGAATACACCTTC.

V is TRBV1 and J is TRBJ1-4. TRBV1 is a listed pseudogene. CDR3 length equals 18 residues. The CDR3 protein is CTSSQVTDASATNEKLFF. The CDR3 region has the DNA TGCACCAGCAGCCAAGTGACGGACGCCAGTGCAACTAATGAAAAACTGTTTTTT.

CDR3: CASSSRGELFF. In DNA, the CDR3 is TGTGCCAGCAGTTCTAGGGGGGAGCTGTTTTTT. The V and J genes are TRBV28 and TRBJ2-2; D is unresolved. CDR3 length: 11 residues. Trimming took 4 bases from V and 8 from J, leaving 5 bases between them. In germline, CDR1 is MDHEN, CDR2 SYDVKM.

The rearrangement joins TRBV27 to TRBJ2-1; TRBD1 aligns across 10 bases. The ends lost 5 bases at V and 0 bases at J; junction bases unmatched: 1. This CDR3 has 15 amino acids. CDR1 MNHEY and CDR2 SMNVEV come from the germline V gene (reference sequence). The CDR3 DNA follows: TGTGCCAGCAGTCGGACAGGGGGCTCCTACAATGAGCAGTTCTTC. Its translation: CASSRTGGSYNEQFF.

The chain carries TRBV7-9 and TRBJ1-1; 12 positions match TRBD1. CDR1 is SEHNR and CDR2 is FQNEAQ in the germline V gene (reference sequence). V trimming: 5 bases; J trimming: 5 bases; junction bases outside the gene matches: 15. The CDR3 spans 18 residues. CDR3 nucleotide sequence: TGTGCCAGCAGCCCGCGGGACAGGGGGCGAGAGGGGAATACTGAAGCTTTCTTT. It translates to CASSPRDRGREGNTEAFF.

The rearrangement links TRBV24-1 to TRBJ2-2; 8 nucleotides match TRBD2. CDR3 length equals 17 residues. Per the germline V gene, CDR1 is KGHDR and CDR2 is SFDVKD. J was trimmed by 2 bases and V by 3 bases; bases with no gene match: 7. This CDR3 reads CATSDISAGDNTGELFF. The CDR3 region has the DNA TGTGCCACCAGTGATATTTCAGCGGGAGATAACACCGGGGAGCTGTTTTTT.

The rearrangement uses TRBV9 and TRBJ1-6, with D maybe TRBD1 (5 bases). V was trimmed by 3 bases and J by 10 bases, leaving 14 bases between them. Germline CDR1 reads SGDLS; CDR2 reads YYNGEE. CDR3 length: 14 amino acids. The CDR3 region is CASSGRGVGSPLHF. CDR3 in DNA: TGTGCCAGCAGCGGGAGAGGGGTTGGCTCACCCCTCCACTTT.

The CDR3 region is CASSLTGVSYEQYF. Here the CDR3 DNA reads TGTGCCAGCAGTTTGACAGGGGTCTCCTACGAGCAGTACTTC. V and J are TRBV6-5 and TRBJ2-7; TRBD1 aligns across 8 bases. Trimming at V came to 4 bases and at J to 0 bases, leaving 2 bases not matched to a gene. There are 14 residues in the CDR3. CDR1 MNHEY and CDR2 SVGAGI come from the germline V gene.

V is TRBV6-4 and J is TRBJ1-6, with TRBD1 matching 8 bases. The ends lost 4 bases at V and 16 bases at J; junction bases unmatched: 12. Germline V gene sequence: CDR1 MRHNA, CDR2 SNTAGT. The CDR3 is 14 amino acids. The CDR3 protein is CASSGQGALPALHF. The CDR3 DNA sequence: TGTGCCAGCAGTGGCCAGGGGGCGCTTCCGGCACTCCACTTT.

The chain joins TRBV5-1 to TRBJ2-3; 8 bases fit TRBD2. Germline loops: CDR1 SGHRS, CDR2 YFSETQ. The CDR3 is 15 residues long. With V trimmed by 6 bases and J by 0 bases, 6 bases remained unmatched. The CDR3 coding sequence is TGCGCCAGCACGGCCATAGCGGGAAGCACAGATACGCAGTATTTT. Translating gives CASTAIAGSTDTQYF. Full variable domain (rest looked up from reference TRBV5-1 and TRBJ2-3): KAGVTQTPRYLIKTRGQQVTLSCSPISGHRSVSWYQQTPGQGLQFLFEYFSETQRNKGNFPGRFSGRQFSNSRSEMNVSTLELGDSALYLCASTAIAGSTDTQYFGPGTRLTVL.

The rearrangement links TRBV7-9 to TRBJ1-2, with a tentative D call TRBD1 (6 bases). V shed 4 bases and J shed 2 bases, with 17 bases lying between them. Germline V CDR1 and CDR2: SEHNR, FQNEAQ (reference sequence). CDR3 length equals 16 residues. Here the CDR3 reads CASSSSARGGNYGYTF. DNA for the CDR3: TGTGCCAGCAGCTCCTCCGCGAGGGGGGGCAACTATGGCTACACCTTC.

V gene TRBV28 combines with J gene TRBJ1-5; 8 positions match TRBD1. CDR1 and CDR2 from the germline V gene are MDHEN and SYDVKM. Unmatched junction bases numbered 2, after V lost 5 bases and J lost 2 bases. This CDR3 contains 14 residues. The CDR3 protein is CASSLTGGNQPQHF. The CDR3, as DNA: TGTGCCAGCAGTCTGACAGGGGGCAATCAGCCCCAGCATTTT.

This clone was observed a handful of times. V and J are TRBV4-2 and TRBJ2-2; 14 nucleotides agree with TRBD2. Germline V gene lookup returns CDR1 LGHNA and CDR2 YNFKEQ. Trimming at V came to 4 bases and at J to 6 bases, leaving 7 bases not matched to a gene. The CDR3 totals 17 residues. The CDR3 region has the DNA TGTGCCAGCAGCCCTGCAGGGACTAGCGGGAGACCCGGGGAGCTGTTTTTT. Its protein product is CASSPAGTSGRPGELFF.